The 21 T cell receptor beta chains in this list originate from one sample, sequenced in a study of T cells in Graves' hyperthyroidism and ophthalmopathy. Amplification of TCR beta CDR3 regions was performed using RNA transcripts as template. First-round RT-PCR with HTBI primers amplified the TCR CDR3 region. Via MiXCR, TCRdb re-called the multiplex PCR reads, giving one row per CDR3 protein. The profile shows under 300,000 distinct CDR3 sequences, 13% of them singletons. Sequencing used blood. The receptors originated from a woman in her thirties with Graves' hyperthyroidism that later progressed to Graves' ophthalmopathy.

This clonotype was seen at least ten times. The chain has TRBV11-1 and TRBJ1-1; 11 nucleotides align to TRBD1. The CDR3 runs to 17 residues. Trimming at V came to 5 bases and at J to 3 bases, leaving 11 bases not matched to a gene. Germline CDR1 is SGHAT and CDR2 is FQDESV (reference sequence). The CDR3 bases are TGTGCCAGCAGCCCTAGGACAGGGGGCGCGAGGGACACTGAAGCTTTCTTT. It translates to CASSPRTGGARDTEAFF.

This clonotype was detected many times. V gene TRBV5-1 combines with J gene TRBJ2-7, with TRBD2 identical over 10 bases. The CDR3 is 16 amino acids. V shed 3 bases and J 6 bases; nucleotides not matched to a gene: 12. Germline CDR1 reads SGHRS; CDR2 reads YFSETQ. The CDR3 region has the DNA TGCGCCAGCAGCTACACGAGGACTAGCGGTACTTTCGAGCAGTACTTC. Translating gives CASSYTRTSGTFEQYF.

Concerning this clonotype: This clone may be a read error of a much larger clone one base away. The chain links TRBV30 to TRBJ1-5; D gene unclear. The CDR3 consists of 14 residues. Germline CDR1 and CDR2: GTSNPN and SVGIG (reference sequence). V lost 1 base, J lost 0 bases, and 7 bases lay in between. The CDR3 DNA sequence: TGTGCCTGGAGTGCGGAGGATAGCAATCAGCCCCAGCATTTT. Its protein is CAWSAEDSNQPQHF. Looking up the rest from reference TRBV30 and TRBJ1-5 gives the full variable domain: SQTIHQWPATLVQPVGSPLSLECTVEGTSNPNLYWYRQAAGRGLQLLFYSVGIGQISSEVPQNLSASRPQDRQFILSSKKLLLSDSGFYLCAWSAEDSNQPQHFGDGTRLSIL.

The table lists this clonotype with many counts. This chain joins TRBV20-1 and TRBJ2-5; D remains unclear. The CDR3 covers 13 residues. The germline V gene encodes CDR1 DFQATT and CDR2 SNEGSKA (reference sequence). V lost 1 base and J 1 base, leaving 7 bases between the germline ends. In DNA form, the CDR3 reads TGCAGTGCTAGAGGGCCGTTCCAAGAGACCCAGTACTTC. This encodes CSARGPFQETQYF.

About this clonotype itself: One junction end disagrees with the germline gene, perhaps due to a read error. This chain connects TRBV6-5 to TRBJ1-5, with D maybe TRBD1 (5 bases). This CDR3 has 15 residues. Per germline, CDR1 MNHEY and CDR2 SVGAGI. DNA of the CDR3: TGTGCCAGCAGTTACTCGGGACTTCGCAATCCGCCCCAGCATTTT. Protein sequence: CASSYSGLRNPPQHF.

The rearrangement links TRBV7-9 to TRBJ2-1, with 14 bases matching TRBD2. CDR3 size: 16 residues. V lost 5 bases, J lost 8 bases, and 8 bases stayed unmatched. Germline V gives CDR1 SEHNR, CDR2 FQNEAQ (reference sequence). CDR3 in DNA: TGTGCCAGCAGCACGGGACTAGCGGGAGATCTCTATGAGCAGTTCTTC. Protein: CASSTGLAGDLYEQFF.

The rearrangement links TRBV5-1 to TRBJ2-7, with TRBD1 as a possible D gene (5 bases). The end of the DNA is better explained by TRBJ2-1, so the J call may be wrong. In germline, CDR1 is SGHRS, CDR2 YFSETQ. The CDR3 spans 13 residues. The CDR3 region has the DNA TGCGCCAGCAGCCAGGGATACACCTACGAGCAGTTCTTC. It codes for CASSQGYTYEQFF.

This clonotype has ten or more counts. The rearrangement links TRBV20-1 to TRBJ2-3, with D perhaps TRBD1 (7 bases). The CDR3 covers 15 residues. V lost 0 bases and J lost 9, with 19 bases in between. CDR1 is DFQATT, CDR2 SNEGSKA, per germline (reference sequence). CDR3 residues: CSARDQYSRGETQYF. CDR3 sequence (DNA): TGCAGTGCTAGAGATCAGTACAGCAGGGGGGAAACGCAGTATTTT.

This clonotype has at least ten counts. The V and J genes are TRBV27 and TRBJ1-2; D ambiguous. The CDR3 extends over 14 amino acids. V shed 0 bases and J shed 4 bases, with 9 bases lying between them. The germline V gene has CDR1 MNHEY and CDR2 SMNVEV (reference sequence). The CDR3 loop is CASSLSAWGYGYTF. The CDR3 nucleotides are TGTGCCAGCAGTTTATCGGCATGGGGCTATGGCTACACCTTC.

This clonotype was seen at least ten times. The rearrangement uses TRBV12-3 or TRBV12-4 and TRBJ2-7; TRBD2 matches 8 bases. This CDR3 region has 15 residues. J was trimmed by 7 bases and V by 6 bases; bases with no gene match: 14. CDR3 in amino acids: CASSYRLAGSEEQYF. CDR3 nucleotides: TGTGCCAGCAGCTACAGGTTAGCGGGATCTGAAGAGCAGTACTTC.

The chain couples TRBV19 to TRBJ1-2; maybe TRBD1 (5 bases). The germline V gene has CDR1 LNHDA and CDR2 SQIVND (reference sequence). The V end lost 3 bases, the J end lost 8 bases, and 16 bases lay between the germline ends. The CDR3 contains 14 residues. The CDR3 here is CASSITLTDGGYTF. CDR3 DNA: TGTGCCAGTAGTATCACCTTGACAGATGGGGGCTACACCTTC.

The rearrangement joins TRBV19 to TRBJ1-1; TRBD1 matches 8 bases. The CDR3 sequence is 15 residues long. The germline V gene encodes CDR1 LNHDA and CDR2 SQIVND (reference sequence). V trimming: 5 bases; J trimming: 4 bases; junction bases outside the gene matches: 9. CDR3 bases: TGTGCCAGTAGTTTCCGACAGGGGCAGGGCACTGAAGCTTTCTTT. The encoded protein is CASSFRQGQGTEAFF.

This clonotype was recorded a few times. The V and J genes are TRBV18 and TRBJ2-2; the match to TRBD2 covers 7 bases. Trimming cost V 1 base and J 3 bases; bases outside gene matches: 5. Germline CDR1 KGHSH, CDR2 LQKENI. The CDR3 sequence is 16 residues long. The CDR3 protein is CASSPRQGGDTGELFF. The DNA for the CDR3 is TGTGCCAGCTCACCACGGCAGGGAGGGGACACCGGGGAGCTGTTTTTT.

This clonotype was counted between two and nine times. This rearrangement joins TRBV20-1 to TRBJ2-3; D not resolved. V dropped 2 bases and J dropped 1 base, with 10 bases sitting between them. CDR3 length equals 14 residues. The germline V gene encodes CDR1 DFQATT and CDR2 SNEGSKA (reference sequence). CDR3 nucleotides: TGCAGTGCTAGATCCCTGGACCGCACAGATACGCAGTATTTT. This encodes CSARSLDRTDTQYF.

Many counts were recorded for this clonotype. CDR3 amino acids: CASSQEHSPYEQYF. CDR3 coding DNA: TGTGCCAGCAGCCAAGAGCACTCCCCCTACGAGCAGTACTTC. The gene calls are TRBV4-2 and TRBJ2-7; no reliable D call. V was trimmed by 0 bases and J by 2 bases, leaving 8 bases between them. Germline lookup yields CDR1 LGHNA and CDR2 YNFKEQ. CDR3 length: 14 amino acids.

For this clonotype: A much larger clone differs by one base, so this may be a read error. The chain recombines TRBV28 with TRBJ1-5, with 9 bases matching TRBD1. The CDR3 spans 14 residues. Per germline, CDR1 MDHEN and CDR2 SYDVKM. Here the CDR3 reads CVSSSGTGIQPQHF. In DNA, the CDR3 is TGTGTCAGCAGTTCCGGGACAGGGATTCAGCCCCAGCATTTT.

This clonotype was seen repeatedly, ten times or more. The chain carries TRBV7-8 and TRBJ2-7, with 7 bases aligning to TRBD1. The CDR3 is 17 amino acids. Germline V gene sequence: CDR1 SGHVS, CDR2 FQNEAQ. Losses at the gene ends were 3 bases for V and 2 bases for J; bases not matched to a gene: 13. The CDR3 DNA follows: TGTGCCAGCAGCTTGTATGTGGTGGGACAGAAAACCTACGAGCAGTACTTC. It translates to CASSLYVVGQKTYEQYF. The full variable domain, rest sourced from reference TRBV7-8 and TRBJ2-7, is GAGVSQSPRYKVAKRGQDVALRCDPISGHVSLFWYQQALGQGPEFLTYFQNEAQLDKSGLPSDRFFAERPEGSVSTLKIQRTQQEDSAVYLCASSLYVVGQKTYEQYFGPGTRLTVT.

This clonotype was observed at least ten times. The chain combines TRBV28 with TRBJ2-7; 8 bases agree with TRBD2. V gave up 4 bases and J gave up 11 bases; unmatched junction bases: 10. The germline gives CDR1 MDHEN, CDR2 SYDVKM. The CDR3 contains 13 residues. The CDR3 sequence: CASSSAGVEDKYF. The DNA of the CDR3 is TGTGCCAGCAGTTCAGCGGGAGTGGAGGATAAGTACTTC.

This clonotype was recorded many times. The chain is built from TRBV7-2 and TRBJ2-7, with 9 bases that match TRBD1. CDR1 and CDR2 (germline): SGHTA, FQGNSA. This CDR3 contains 15 residues. Trimming removed 3 bases from V and 2 bases from J; junction bases left unmatched: 5. The CDR3 region is CASSFLTGGAYEQYF. As DNA, the CDR3 is TGTGCCAGCAGCTTCTTGACAGGGGGGGCCTACGAGCAGTACTTC.

The chain is built from TRBV6-1 and TRBJ2-2; 9 bases align to TRBD1. Germline-derived CDR1 and CDR2 are MNHNS and SASEGT. This CDR3 region has 15 residues. The junction had 9 bases not matched to a gene; V was cut back by 9 bases and J by 4 bases. CDR3 residues: CASKTGGTSTGELFF. CDR3 nucleotides: TGTGCCAGTAAGACAGGGGGTACTAGCACCGGGGAGCTGTTTTTT.

This clonotype was picked up a small number of times. The V call is TRBV7-3, the J call TRBJ1-1; 11 positions match TRBD1. Per the germline V gene, CDR1 is SGHTA and CDR2 is FQGTGA. This CDR3 comprises 15 residues. The V and J ends lost 2 bases and 1 base, in that order; junction bases with no gene match: 0. CDR3 region: CASSLGTGGNTEAFF. The CDR3 DNA reads as TGTGCCAGCAGCTTAGGGACAGGGGGGAACACTGAAGCTTTCTTT.